The clone carrying this TCR beta chain was observed once. The germline V and J ends were trimmed by 4 bases and 0 bases, with 3 bases remaining between them. Germline V lookup: CDR1 MGHDK, CDR2 SYGVNS. The CDR3 runs 13 residues. The data derive from a study of a mutant IDH1 vaccine in newly diagnosed glioma. Clones were sequenced by immunoSEQ multiplex PCR, and TCRdb holds only the in-frame ones, with some missing. Of tens of thousands of clones listed, about four fifths are singletons. Time point: baseline, week 1 (first vaccination visit). Noted treatment: pre-vaccination baseline after standard-of-care therapy.

The J gene is TRBJ1-4, the V gene TRBV25-1; D gene ambiguous. Sequencing was performed on PBMCs, taken from a glioma patient treated with radiotherapy, temozolomide or both. The clonotype was recovered from a man aged 45-60 years with glioma. CDR3 nucleotide sequence: TGTGCCAGCAGTGTGACAACTAATGAAAAACTGTTTTTT. The encoded protein is CASSVTTNEKLFF.